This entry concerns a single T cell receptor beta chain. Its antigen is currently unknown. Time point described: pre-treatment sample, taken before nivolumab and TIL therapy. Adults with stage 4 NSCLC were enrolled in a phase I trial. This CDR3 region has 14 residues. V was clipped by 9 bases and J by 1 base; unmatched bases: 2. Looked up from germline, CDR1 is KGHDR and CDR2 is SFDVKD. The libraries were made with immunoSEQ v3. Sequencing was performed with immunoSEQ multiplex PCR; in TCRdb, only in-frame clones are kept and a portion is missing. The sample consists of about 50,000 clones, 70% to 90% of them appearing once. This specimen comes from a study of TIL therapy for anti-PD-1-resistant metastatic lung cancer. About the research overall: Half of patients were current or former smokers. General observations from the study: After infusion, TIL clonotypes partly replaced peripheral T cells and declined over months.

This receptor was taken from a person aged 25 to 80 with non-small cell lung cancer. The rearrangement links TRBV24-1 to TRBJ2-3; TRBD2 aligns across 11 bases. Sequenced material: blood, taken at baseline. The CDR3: CATGSGRGTDTQYF. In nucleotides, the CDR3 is TGTGCCACCGGTAGCGGGAGGGGCACAGATACGCAGTATTTT.